Listed here are 12 T cell receptor beta chains from one sample, sequenced in a study of T cell responses to AZD1222 COVID-19 vaccine. Assay used: immunoSEQ multiplex PCR; TCRdb lists only in-frame clones, some missing. The repertoire holds about 96,000 clones, 85% to 90% seen once, with approximately 30% in the top ten. Sample: peripheral blood, taken on day 0 of AZD1222 vaccination. These receptors all stem from an adult in good health.

The J gene is TRBJ1-2, the V gene TRBV2, with no clear D. Looked up from germline, CDR1 is SNHLY and CDR2 is FYNNEI. This CDR3 is 15 amino acids long. V lost 4 bases and J 3 bases, leaving 15 bases between the germline ends. CDR3 nucleotide sequence: TGTGCCAGCAGTGGTCCCAACAGTCTTCACTATGGCTACACCTTC. It yields the protein CASSGPNSLHYGYTF.

The J gene is TRBJ2-7, the V gene TRBV28; 7 bases align to TRBD1. Germline V lookup: CDR1 MDHEN, CDR2 SYDVKM. V shed 5 bases, J shed 0 bases, and the junction held 1 base outside the gene matches. The CDR3 covers 13 residues. The chain's CDR3 is CASSRDSSYEQYF. In DNA form, the CDR3 reads TGTGCCAGCAGTCGGGACAGCTCCTACGAGCAGTACTTC. The full variable domain, rest sourced from reference TRBV28 and TRBJ2-7, is DVKVTQSSRYLVKRTGEKVFLECVQDMDHENMFWYRQDPGLGLRLIYFSYDVKMKEKGDIPEGYSVSREKKERFSLILESASTNQTSMYLCASSRDSSYEQYFGPGTRLTVT.

The chain joins TRBV28 to TRBJ1-1; D is possibly TRBD1 (6 bases). From germline, CDR1 is MDHEN and CDR2 SYDVKM. Deletions cut 5 bases from V and 10 bases from J, with 26 bases between. The CDR3 has 16 residues. This chain's CDR3 is CASSQSRGQGRIGAFF. CDR3 nucleotides: TGTGCCAGCAGTCAGTCCAGAGGGCAGGGGAGGATCGGAGCTTTCTTT.

V usage is TRBV20-1 and J usage is TRBJ2-5, with TRBD2 identical over 9 bases. Looked up from germline, CDR1 is DFQATT and CDR2 is SNEGSKA (reference sequence). Trimming took 3 bases from V and 7 from J; bases not matched to a gene: 21. CDR3 length: 18 residues. CDR3 loop: CSASSTSGSTFSWATQYF. CDR3 nucleotide sequence: TGCAGTGCTAGTTCGACTAGCGGAAGTACCTTTTCATGGGCGACCCAGTACTTC.

The chain couples TRBV9 to TRBJ2-2; D gene uncertain. Trimming took off 2 bases at V and 8 bases at J, with 4 bases between the two ends. Germline CDR1 is SGDLS and CDR2 is YYNGEE. The CDR3 covers 11 residues. This CDR3 reads CASSVAGELFF. The CDR3 DNA reads TGTGCCAGCAGCGTGGCTGGGGAGCTGTTTTTT.

This chain links TRBV5-1 with TRBJ2-5; D uncertain. Germline CDR1 and CDR2: SGHRS and YFSETQ. The CDR3 is 14 amino acids. V was trimmed by 4 bases and J by 5 bases, leaving 15 bases between them. The CDR3 loop reads CASSRNPDSETQYF. The CDR3 nucleotides are TGCGCCAGCAGCCGTAACCCAGATTCCGAGACCCAGTACTTC. The full variable domain, completed using reference TRBV5-1 and TRBJ2-5, is KAGVTQTPRYLIKTRGQQVTLSCSPISGHRSVSWYQQTPGQGLQFLFEYFSETQRNKGNFPGRFSGRQFSNSRSEMNVSTLELGDSALYLCASSRNPDSETQYFGPGTRLLVL.

The rearrangement uses TRBV5-1 and TRBJ2-3; no reliable D call. The CDR3 sequence is 15 residues long. Trimming removed 0 bases from V and 4 bases from J, with 12 bases in between. Germline CDR1 SGHRS, CDR2 YFSETQ. The CDR3 DNA reads TGCGCCAGCAGCTTGGGCTCCCAGGCCCCAGATACGCAGTATTTT. Translating it yields CASSLGSQAPDTQYF.

V and J are TRBV7-9 and TRBJ2-5, with 10 bases aligning to TRBD1. The CDR3 loop spans 15 amino acids. Germline trimming cut 4 bases from V and 3 bases from J; bases unmatched to any gene: 5. Looked up from germline, CDR1 is SEHNR and CDR2 is FQNEAQ (reference sequence). CDR3 in DNA: TGTGCCAGCAGCTCAAAGGGACAGGGGAAAGAGACCCAGTACTTC. This codes for CASSSKGQGKETQYF.

The sample holds a few counts of this clone. This sequence joins TRBV30 and TRBJ1-4; 10 nucleotides align to TRBD1. The junction had 4 bases not matched to a gene; V was cut back by 4 bases and J by 5 bases. The CDR3 runs to 14 residues. Germline CDR1 reads GTSNPN; CDR2 reads SVGIG (reference sequence). CDR3 DNA: TGTGCCTGGAACCGGGACAGGGGAAATGAAAAACTGTTTTTT. It is translated as CAWNRDRGNEKLFF.

This chain joins TRBV4-3 and TRBJ2-7, with 7 positions matching TRBD1. J lost 7 bases, V lost 4 bases, and 10 bases had no gene match. CDR3 length equals 14 residues. The V gene's germline CDR1 is LGHNA and CDR2 YSLEER. The CDR3 reads CASSPHTLQGEQYF. Written as DNA, the CDR3 is TGCGCCAGCAGCCCGCACACGTTACAGGGGGAGCAGTACTTC.

V and J are TRBV4-2 and TRBJ2-1; 7 positions match TRBD1. V lost 1 base, J lost 6 bases, and 9 bases stayed unmatched. The CDR3 is made up of 16 amino acids. From germline, CDR1 is LGHNA and CDR2 YNFKEQ. The CDR3 DNA reads TGTGCCAGCAGCCAAGGGGACAGCCAGTCATCCAATGAGCAGTTCTTC. It encodes CASSQGDSQSSNEQFF.

This clone was counted a single time. The chain uses TRBV28 and TRBJ2-1; D not resolved. This CDR3 comprises 13 residues. Germline V lookup: CDR1 MDHEN, CDR2 SYDVKM. Trimming shortened V by 2 bases and J by 7 bases, and 9 bases separated the two germline ends. The CDR3 nucleotides are TGTGCCAGCAGTTTACGGCAGCCGAATGAGCAGTTCTTC. Translation gives CASSLRQPNEQFF.